This TCR beta chain was recovered during a study of human T cells and chemical hapten exposure. As for the study in general: Doses of diphenylcyclopropenone went to the patients' scalps weekly throughout the approximately 26-week study.

This clonotype was detected a few times. TCRdb itself ran the RACE reads through MiXCR, one entry per CDR3 protein. This table has roughly 200,000 distinct CDR3 sequences, about 25% appearing once. This CDR3 is built from 15 residues. V was clipped by 5 bases and J by 2 bases; unmatched bases: 6. Time point indicated: patch test 3, about 24 weeks after DPC sensitization. Treatment: therapeutic diphenylcyclopropenone sensitization with weekly scalp DPC. Material: whole blood, obtained in connection with sensitization to the hapten diphenylcyclopropenone (DPC). The chain has TRBV12-3 or TRBV12-4 and TRBJ2-7; 10 bases map to TRBD1. The receptor was isolated from a woman aged 40 to 55 with alopecia areata. Some clones in this sample may be carry-over from other donors' samples. The CDR3 sequence is CASSLRDRGTYEQYF. Here the CDR3 DNA reads TGTGCCAGCAGTCTACGGGACAGGGGCACCTACGAGCAGTACTTC.